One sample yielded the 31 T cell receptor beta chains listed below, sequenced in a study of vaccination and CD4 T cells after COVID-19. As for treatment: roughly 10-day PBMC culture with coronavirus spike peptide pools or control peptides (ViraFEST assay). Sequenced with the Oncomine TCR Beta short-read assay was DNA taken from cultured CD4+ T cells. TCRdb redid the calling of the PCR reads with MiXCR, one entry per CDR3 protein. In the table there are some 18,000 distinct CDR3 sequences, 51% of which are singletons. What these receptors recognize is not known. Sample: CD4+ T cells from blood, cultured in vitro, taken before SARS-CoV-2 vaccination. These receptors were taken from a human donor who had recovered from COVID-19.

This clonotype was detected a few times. The CDR3 loop is CASSPKGQGEEKLFF. CDR3 nucleotide sequence: TGTGCCAGCAGCCCGAAGGGACAGGGGGAGGAAAAACTGTTTTTT. The genes are TRBV5-8 and TRBJ1-4, with 11 bases aligning to TRBD1. The V gene end was trimmed by 4 bases and the J gene end by 8 bases; junction bases not matched to a gene: 7. This CDR3 has 15 residues. Germline CDR1 SGHTS, CDR2 YDEGEE.

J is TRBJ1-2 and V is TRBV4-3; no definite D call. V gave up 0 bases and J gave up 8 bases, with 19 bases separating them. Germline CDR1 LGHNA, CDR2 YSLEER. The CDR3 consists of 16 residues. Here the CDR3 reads CASSQDEGTWVTGYTF. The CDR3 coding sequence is TGCGCCAGCAGCCAAGATGAAGGCACCTGGGTTACGGGCTACACCTTC.

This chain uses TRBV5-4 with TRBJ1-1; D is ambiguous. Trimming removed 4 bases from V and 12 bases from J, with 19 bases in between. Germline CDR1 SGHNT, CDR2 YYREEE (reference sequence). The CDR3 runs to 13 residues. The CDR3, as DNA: TGTGCCAGCAGCCCTGGTGGGAGTCCGGGGACTTTCTTT. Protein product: CASSPGGSPGTFF.

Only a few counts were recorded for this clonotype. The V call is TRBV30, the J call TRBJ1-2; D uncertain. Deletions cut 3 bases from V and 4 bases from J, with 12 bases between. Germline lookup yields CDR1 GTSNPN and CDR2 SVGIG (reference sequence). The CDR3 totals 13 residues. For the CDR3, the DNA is TGTGCCTGGAGATTGAAAGCAGCCTATGGCTACACCTTC. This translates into CAWRLKAAYGYTF.

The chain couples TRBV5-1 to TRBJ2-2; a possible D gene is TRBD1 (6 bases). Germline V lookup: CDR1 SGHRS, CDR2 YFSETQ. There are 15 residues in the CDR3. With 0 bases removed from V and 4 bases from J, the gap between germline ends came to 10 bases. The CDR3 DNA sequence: TGCGCCAGCAGCTTGGAGGGACACCCCACCGGGGAGCTGTTTTTT. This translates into CASSLEGHPTGELFF.

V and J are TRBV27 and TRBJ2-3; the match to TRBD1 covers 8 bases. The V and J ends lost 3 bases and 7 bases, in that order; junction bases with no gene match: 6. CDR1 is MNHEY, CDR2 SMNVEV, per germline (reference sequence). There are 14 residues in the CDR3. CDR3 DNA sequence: TGTGCCAGCAGTTTTGACAGGGGCTCGAATACGCAGTATTTT. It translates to CASSFDRGSNTQYF.

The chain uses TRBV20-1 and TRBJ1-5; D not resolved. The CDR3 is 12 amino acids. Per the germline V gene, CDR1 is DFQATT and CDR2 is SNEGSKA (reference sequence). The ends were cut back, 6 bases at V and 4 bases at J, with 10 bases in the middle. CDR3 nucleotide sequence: TGCAGTGCGGGCCGGTTGAATCAGCCCCAGCATTTT. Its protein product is CSAGRLNQPQHF.

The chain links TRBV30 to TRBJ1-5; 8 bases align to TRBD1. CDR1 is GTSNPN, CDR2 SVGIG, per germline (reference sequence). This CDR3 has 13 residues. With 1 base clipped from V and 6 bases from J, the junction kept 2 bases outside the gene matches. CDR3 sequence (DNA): TGTGCCTGGAGTGCAACAGGGGGTCAGCCCCAGCATTTT. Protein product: CAWSATGGQPQHF.

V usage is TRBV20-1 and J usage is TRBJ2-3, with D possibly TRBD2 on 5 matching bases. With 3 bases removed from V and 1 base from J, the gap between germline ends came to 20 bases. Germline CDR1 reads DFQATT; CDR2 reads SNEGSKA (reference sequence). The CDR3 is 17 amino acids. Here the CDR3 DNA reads TGCAGTGCTAGTCGCCAATCCGGGAACATTCGCACAGATACGCAGTATTTT. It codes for CSASRQSGNIRTDTQYF.

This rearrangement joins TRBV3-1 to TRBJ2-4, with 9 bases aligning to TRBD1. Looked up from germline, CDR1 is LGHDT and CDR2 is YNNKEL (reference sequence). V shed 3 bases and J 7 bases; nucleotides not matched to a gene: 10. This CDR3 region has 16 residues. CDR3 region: CASSHLIQGAGNIQYF. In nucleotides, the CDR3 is TGTGCCAGCAGCCATTTGATACAGGGGGCTGGTAACATTCAGTACTTC. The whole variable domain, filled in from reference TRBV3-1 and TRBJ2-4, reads DTAVSQTPKYLVTQMGNDKSIKCEQNLGHDTMYWYKQDSKKFLKIMFSYNNKELIINETVPNRFSPKSPDKAHLNLHINSLELGDSAVYFCASSHLIQGAGNIQYFGAGTRLSVL.

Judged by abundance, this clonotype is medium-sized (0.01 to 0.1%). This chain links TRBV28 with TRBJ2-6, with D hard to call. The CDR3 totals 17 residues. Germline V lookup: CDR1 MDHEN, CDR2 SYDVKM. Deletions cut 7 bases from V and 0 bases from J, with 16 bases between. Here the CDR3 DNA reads TGTGCCAGCAACCAACAGCCCAGCATCTCTGGGGCCAACGTCCTGACTTTC. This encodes CASNQQPSISGANVLTF.

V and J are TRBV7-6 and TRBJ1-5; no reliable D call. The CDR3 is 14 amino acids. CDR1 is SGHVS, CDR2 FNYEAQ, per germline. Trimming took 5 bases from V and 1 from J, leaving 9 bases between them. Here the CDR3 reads CASSGEASNQPQHF. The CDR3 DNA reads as TGTGCCAGCAGCGGAGAAGCCAGCAATCAGCCCCAGCATTTT.

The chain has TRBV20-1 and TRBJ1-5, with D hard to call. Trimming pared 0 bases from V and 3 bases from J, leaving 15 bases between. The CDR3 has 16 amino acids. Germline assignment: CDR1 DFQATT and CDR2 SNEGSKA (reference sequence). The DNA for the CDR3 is TGCAGTGCTAGAGATTTAGGCTCCGTGGACAATCAGCCCCAGCATTTT. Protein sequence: CSARDLGSVDNQPQHF.

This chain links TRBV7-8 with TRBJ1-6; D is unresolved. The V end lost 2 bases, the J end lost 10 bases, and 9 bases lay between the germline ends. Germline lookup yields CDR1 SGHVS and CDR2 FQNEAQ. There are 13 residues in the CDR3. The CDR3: CASSLSPESPLHF. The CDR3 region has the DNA TGTGCCAGCAGCTTAAGTCCGGAATCACCCCTCCACTTT.

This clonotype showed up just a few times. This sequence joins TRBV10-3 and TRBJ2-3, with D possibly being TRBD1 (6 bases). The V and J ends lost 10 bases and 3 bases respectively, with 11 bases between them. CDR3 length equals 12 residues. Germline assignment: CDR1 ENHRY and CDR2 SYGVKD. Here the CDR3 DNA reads TGTGCCACCGAGGACAGTACAGATACGCAGTATTTT. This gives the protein CATEDSTDTQYF.

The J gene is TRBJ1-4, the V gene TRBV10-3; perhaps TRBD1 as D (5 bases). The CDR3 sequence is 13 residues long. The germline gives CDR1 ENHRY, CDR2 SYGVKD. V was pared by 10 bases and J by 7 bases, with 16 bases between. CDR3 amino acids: CATHGRDVEKLFF. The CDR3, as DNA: TGTGCCACGCATGGGAGGGACGTTGAAAAACTGTTTTTT.

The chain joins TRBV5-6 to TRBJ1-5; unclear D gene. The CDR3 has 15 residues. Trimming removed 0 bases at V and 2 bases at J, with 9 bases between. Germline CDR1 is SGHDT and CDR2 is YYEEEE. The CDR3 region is CASSLGGIGNQPQHF. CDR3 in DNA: TGTGCCAGCAGCTTGGGAGGGATTGGCAATCAGCCCCAGCATTTT.

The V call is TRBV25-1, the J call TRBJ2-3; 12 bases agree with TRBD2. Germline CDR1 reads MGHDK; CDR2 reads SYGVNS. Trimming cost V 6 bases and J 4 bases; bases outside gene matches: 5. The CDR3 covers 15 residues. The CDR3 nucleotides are TGTGCCAGCAGGTCTAGCGGGAGGGCCGCAGATACGCAGTATTTT. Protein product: CASRSSGRAADTQYF.

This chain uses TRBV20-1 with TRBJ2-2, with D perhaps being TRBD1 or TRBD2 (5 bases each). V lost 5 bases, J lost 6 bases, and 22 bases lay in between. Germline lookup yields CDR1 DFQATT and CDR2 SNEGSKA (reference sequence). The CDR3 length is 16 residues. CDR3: CSALEVLPQGAGELFF. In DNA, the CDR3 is TGCAGTGCTTTGGAGGTACTTCCCCAAGGGGCCGGGGAGCTGTTTTTT.

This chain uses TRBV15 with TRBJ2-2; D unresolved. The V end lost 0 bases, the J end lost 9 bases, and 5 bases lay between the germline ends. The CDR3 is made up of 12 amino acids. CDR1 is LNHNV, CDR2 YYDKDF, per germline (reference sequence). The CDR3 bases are TGTGCCACCAGCAGAGATTACCGGGAGCTGTTTTTT. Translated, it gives CATSRDYRELFF.

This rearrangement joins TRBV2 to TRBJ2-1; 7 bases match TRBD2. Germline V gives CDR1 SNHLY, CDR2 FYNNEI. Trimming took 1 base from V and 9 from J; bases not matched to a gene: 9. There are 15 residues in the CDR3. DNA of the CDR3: TGTGCCAGCAGTGAAGTTTTGCGGGGGACCGCTGAGCAGTTCTTC. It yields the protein CASSEVLRGTAEQFF.

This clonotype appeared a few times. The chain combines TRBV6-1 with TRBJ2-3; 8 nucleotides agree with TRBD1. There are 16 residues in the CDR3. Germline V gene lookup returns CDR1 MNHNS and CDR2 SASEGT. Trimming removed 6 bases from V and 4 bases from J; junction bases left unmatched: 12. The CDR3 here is CASRPVSGGTADTQYF. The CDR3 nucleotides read TGTGCCAGCAGACCCGTGTCAGGGGGCACCGCAGATACGCAGTATTTT.

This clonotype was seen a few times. This chain's CDR3 is CASSRDRAGNQPQHF. In nucleotides, the CDR3 is TGTGCCAGTAGTAGGGACCGAGCTGGGAATCAGCCCCAGCATTTT. V is TRBV19 and J is TRBJ1-5; the D gene is possibly TRBD1 (5 bases). The CDR3 contains 15 residues. Trimming stripped 4 bases from V and 4 bases from J, with 14 bases between. CDR1 is LNHDA, CDR2 SQIVND, per germline (reference sequence).

This chain's CDR3 is CASRPGQGAGKLFF. DNA of the CDR3: TGTGCCAGCAGGCCCGGACAGGGGGCGGGAAAACTGTTTTTT. This chain joins TRBV2 and TRBJ1-4; 11 bases align to TRBD1. CDR1 is SNHLY and CDR2 is FYNNEI in the germline V gene. The CDR3 runs 14 residues. Trimming removed 6 bases from V and 10 bases from J; junction bases left unmatched: 7.

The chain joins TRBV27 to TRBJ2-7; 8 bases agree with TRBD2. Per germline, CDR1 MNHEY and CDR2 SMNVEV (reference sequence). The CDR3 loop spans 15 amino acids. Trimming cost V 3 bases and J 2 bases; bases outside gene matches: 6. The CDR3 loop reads CASSLKRGFTYEQYF. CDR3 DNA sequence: TGTGCCAGCAGTTTGAAGCGGGGGTTCACCTACGAGCAGTACTTC.

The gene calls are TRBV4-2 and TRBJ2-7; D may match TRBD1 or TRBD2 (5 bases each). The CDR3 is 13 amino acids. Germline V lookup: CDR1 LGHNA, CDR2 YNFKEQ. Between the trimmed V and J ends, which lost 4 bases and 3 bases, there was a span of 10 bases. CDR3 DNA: TGTGCCAGCAGCCGAGGGGACGACTACGAGCAGTACTTC. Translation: CASSRGDDYEQYF.

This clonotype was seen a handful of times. CDR3 nucleotides: TGTGCCAGCAGTTTGGGGGCCCGGGACAGGAACACTGAAGCTTTCTTT. Residues: CASSLGARDRNTEAFF. The rearrangement uses TRBV12-3 or TRBV12-4 and TRBJ1-1; 7 positions agree with TRBD1. V lost 3 bases to trimming and J lost 1 base; unmatched junction nucleotides: 8. The CDR3 has 16 amino acids.

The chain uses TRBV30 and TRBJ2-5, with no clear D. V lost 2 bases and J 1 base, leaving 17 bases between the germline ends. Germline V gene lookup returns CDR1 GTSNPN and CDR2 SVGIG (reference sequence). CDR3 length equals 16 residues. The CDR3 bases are TGTGCCTGGAGTCATAGGGTTCCGGGTTCCCAAGAGACCCAGTACTTC. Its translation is CAWSHRVPGSQETQYF.

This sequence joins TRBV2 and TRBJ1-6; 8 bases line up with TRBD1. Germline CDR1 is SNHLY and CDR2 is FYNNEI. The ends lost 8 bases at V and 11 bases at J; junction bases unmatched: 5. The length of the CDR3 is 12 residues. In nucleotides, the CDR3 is TGTGCCAGCGGAGGACAGGGCCCACCCCTCCACTTT. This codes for CASGGQGPPLHF.

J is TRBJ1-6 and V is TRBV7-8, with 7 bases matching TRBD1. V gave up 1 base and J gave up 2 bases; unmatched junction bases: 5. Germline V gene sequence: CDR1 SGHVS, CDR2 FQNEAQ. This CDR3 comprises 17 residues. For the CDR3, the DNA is TGTGCCAGCAGCTTAGGATTGGGGACAGCCTATAATTCACCCCTCCACTTT. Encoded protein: CASSLGLGTAYNSPLHF.

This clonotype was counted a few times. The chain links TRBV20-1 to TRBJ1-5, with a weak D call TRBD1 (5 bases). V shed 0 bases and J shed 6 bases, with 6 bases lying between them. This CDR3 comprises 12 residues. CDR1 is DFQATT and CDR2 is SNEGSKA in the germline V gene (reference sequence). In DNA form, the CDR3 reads TGCAGTGCTAGAGAGGGGGGTCAGCCCCAGCATTTT. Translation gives CSAREGGQPQHF.